The rows below give T cell receptor beta chains drawn from one sample of a study of T cell clones after liver transplantation. The assay was immunoSEQ multiplex PCR, and TCRdb's table has in-frame clones only and misses some. The repertoire holds approximately 72,000 clones, with about 92% as singletons. The sample in question was CD4+ T cells from blood, obtained before liver transplant. Every receptor here comes from a human donor who received a liver transplant. Both conserved end residues are part of each CDR3. A D gene is named only where the DNA matches it firmly. Expanded clones get a size class; other rows say once, few or many, or leave the size out.

>.|TRBV15|TRBJ2-2|.
TGTGCCACCAGCCGCCGGGGACGGGACACCGGGGAGCTGTTTTTT
CATSRRGRDTGELFF
>.|TRBV6-1|TRBJ1-4|.
TGTGCCAGCAGTGTTAGACCGGGGGCGACTAATGAAAAACTGTTTTTT
CASSVRPGATNEKLFF
>.|TRBV11-3|TRBJ2-7|TRBD2
TGTGCCAGCAGCTTGACTAGCTCCTCTGACTACGAGCAGTACTTC
CASSLTSSSDYEQYF
>.|TRBV7-3|TRBJ2-5|.
TGTGCCAGCAGCCCCCAGGGTTGGACGCAAGAGACCCAGTACTTC
CASSPQGWTQETQYF
>.|TRBV5-8|TRBJ1-1|TRBD1
TGTGCCAGCAGGACCCCCCGGACAGGGGGGAACACTGAAGCTTTCTTT
CASRTPRTGGNTEAFF
>once|TRBV5-1|TRBJ2-6|.
TGCGCCACCACCCAACGGGGCACGGGGTCTGGGGCCAACGTCCTGACTTTC
CATTQRGTGSGANVLTF
>.|TRBV25-1|TRBJ2-1|TRBD1
TGTGCCAGCAGTGCGCCGACAGGGAGTAATGAGCAGTTCTTC
CASSAPTGSNEQFF
>.|TRBV18|TRBJ2-2|TRBD1
TGTGCCAGCTCACCAGAGGCAGGGGGCTCCACCGGGGAGCTGTTTTTT
CASSPEAGGSTGELFF
>.|TRBV6-5|TRBJ1-5|TRBD1
TGTGCCAGCAGTAAAGGGACAGCCAGCAATCAGCCCCAGCATTTT
CASSKGTASNQPQHF
>.|TRBV19|TRBJ2-4|.
TGTGCCAGTAGTATCCTGACAGTCCCGACCCCTTTGGTCAAAAACATTCAGTACTTC
CASSILTVPTPLVKNIQYF
>.|TRBV13|TRBJ1-5|.
TGTGCCAGCAGCTTAGGTGATCAGCCCCAGCATTTT
CASSLGDQPQHF
>.|TRBV6-5|TRBJ2-5|.
TGTGCCAGCAGTTACGGAGAGACCCAGTACTTC
CASSYGETQYF
>.|TRBV6-6|TRBJ1-1|TRBD1
TGTGCCAGCAGGAAACAGGGGGCGGGCACTGAAGCTTTCTTT
CASRKQGAGTEAFF
>.|TRBV6-4|TRBJ2-7|.
TGTGCCAGCAGTGGGGCGGAGCGGGTCCTTTACGAGCAGTACTTC
CASSGAERVLYEQYF
>.|TRBV27|TRBJ1-1|TRBD1
TGTGCCAGCATGGAACAGGGGTTCACTGAAGCTTTCTTT
CASMEQGFTEAFF
>.|TRBV28|TRBJ2-1|.
TGTGCCAGCAGCCTCCAGGGATATGAGCAGTTCTTC
CASSLQGYEQFF
>.|TRBV2|TRBJ2-7|.
TGTGCCAGCAGTTTGGAGGGAGCCTACGAGCAGTACTTC
CASSLEGAYEQYF
>.|TRBV7-6|TRBJ2-7|TRBD1
TGTGCCAGCAGCTCGGACAGGGCAGTGAGCGAGCAGTACTTC
CASSSDRAVSEQYF
>.|TRBV9|TRBJ1-2|TRBD1
TGTGCCAGCAGCTTAAAACAGGGGAGTGGCCCCTATGGCTACACCTTC
CASSLKQGSGPYGYTF
>.|TRBV20-1|TRBJ2-1|.
TGCAGTGCTAGAGTAGATGAGCAGTTCTTC
CSARVDEQFF
>.|TRBV5-1|TRBJ2-3|.
TGCGCCAGCGGAGCGGCTAGCACAGATACGCAGTATTTT
CASGAASTDTQYF
>.|TRBV29-1|TRBJ2-5|.
TGCAGCGTGAAACACGGACAAGAGACCCAGTACTTC
CSVKHGQETQYF
>.|TRBV7-6|TRBJ1-3|TRBD1
TGTGCCAGCAGCTTAGCGCAGGGGGGCACCCTCTCTGGAAACACCATATATTTT
CASSLAQGGTLSGNTIYF
>.|TRBV6-5|TRBJ2-7|.
TGTGCCAGCAGACCAACAGGGTCCTACGAGCAGTACTTC
CASRPTGSYEQYF
>.|TRBV11-1|TRBJ2-2|TRBD2
TGTGCCAGCAGCCCCGGGACTAGAACGAGGACCGGGGAGCTGTTTTTT
CASSPGTRTRTGELFF
>.|TRBV28|TRBJ2-1|TRBD2
TGTGCCAGCAACCTACTAGCGGGGGCCTTGAATGAGCAGTTCTTC
CASNLLAGALNEQFF
>.|TRBV2|TRBJ2-7|TRBD2
TGTGCCAGCAGTGAAACTAGCGGGAGGCCTAGCTCCTACGAGCAGTACTTC
CASSETSGRPSSYEQYF
>.|TRBV29-1|TRBJ1-5|TRBD1
TGCAGCGTTGTGATCGGGACAGGGGGTCGGCCCCAGCATTTT
CSVVIGTGGRPQHF
>.|TRBV7-9|TRBJ1-1|.
TGTGCCAGCAGCAGGTCCGGGGCCCTGAACACTGAAGCTTTCTTT
CASSRSGALNTEAFF
>.|TRBV2|TRBJ2-7|TRBD1
TGTGCCAGCAGTGAGCGGCAGGGGGCCGACGAGCAGTACTTC
CASSERQGADEQYF